The 13 T cell receptor beta chains presented below share a single source sample, sequenced in a study of CD8+ T cells in alopecia areata. Across about five patients, CD4+ cells underwent sorting into CD25+CD127- cells. cDNA serving as the sequencing template came from extracted, reverse transcribed RNA. Data came from immunoSEQ multiplex PCR; TCRdb stores just in-frame clones and leaves some out. The profile shows 35,000 to 45,000 clones, approximately 54% of them singletons. Sequenced sample: CD4+ Tregs sorted from blood. These receptors were taken from a human donor with alopecia areata.

There are a few counts of this clone. The chain carries TRBV5-1 and TRBJ2-6; 9 bases align to TRBD1. Looked up from germline, CDR1 is SGHRS and CDR2 is YFSETQ. The CDR3 consists of 18 residues. V trimming: 1 base; J trimming: 0 bases; junction bases outside the gene matches: 5. CDR3 sequence (DNA): TGCGCCAGCAGCTTGACCGGGACAGGGTCCTCTGGGGCCAACGTCCTGACTTTC. Residues: CASSLTGTGSSGANVLTF. Using reference TRBV5-1 and TRBJ2-6 for the parts outside the CDR3, the full variable domain is KAGVTQTPRYLIKTRGQQVTLSCSPISGHRSVSWYQQTPGQGLQFLFEYFSETQRNKGNFPGRFSGRQFSNSRSEMNVSTLELGDSALYLCASSLTGTGSSGANVLTFGAGSRLTVL.

The chain couples TRBV6-5 to TRBJ2-7, with 7 bases lining up with TRBD2. Trimming removed 2 bases from V and 6 bases from J; junction bases left unmatched: 4. CDR3 size: 13 residues. The germline gives CDR1 MNHEY, CDR2 SVGAGI. The CDR3 DNA reads TGTGCCAGCAGTTACGGAGCGGGACGCGAGCAGTACTTC. Translating it yields CASSYGAGREQYF.

This clone was seen only once. The chain combines TRBV28 with TRBJ1-5; no clear D gene. With 3 bases removed from V and 4 bases from J, the gap between germline ends came to 10 bases. CDR3 length: 14 residues. Per germline, CDR1 MDHEN and CDR2 SYDVKM. CDR3 DNA: TGTGCCAGCAGTTTCTCGGAGACTAATCAGCCCCAGCATTTT. It specifies CASSFSETNQPQHF.

The chain carries TRBV30 and TRBJ1-2, with 11 bases fitting TRBD1. This CDR3 spans 15 amino acids. Germline V lookup: CDR1 GTSNPN, CDR2 SVGIG (reference sequence). Trimming at V came to 1 base and at J to 8 bases, leaving 9 bases not matched to a gene. The CDR3 loop reads CAWSGDRGRGKGYTF. DNA for the CDR3: TGTGCCTGGAGTGGGGACAGGGGGAGAGGGAAAGGCTACACCTTC.

The genes are TRBV9 and TRBJ2-7, with 10 bases lining up with TRBD1. This CDR3 is built from 16 residues. V was clipped by 3 bases and J by 6 bases; unmatched bases: 12. The germline V gene has CDR1 SGDLS and CDR2 YYNGEE. The CDR3 nucleotides read TGTGCCAGCAGCGCCCCCGGGACAGGGGATTTGGGCGAGCAGTACTTC. Translated, it gives CASSAPGTGDLGEQYF.

The chain links TRBV5-1 to TRBJ2-1; tentative D call: TRBD1 (5 bases). CDR1 and CDR2 from the germline V gene are SGHRS and YFSETQ. V shed 0 bases and J shed 4 bases, with 5 bases lying between them. There are 13 residues in the CDR3. For the CDR3, the DNA is TGCGCCAGCAGCTTGGGACAGTACAATGAGCAGTTCTTC. It codes for CASSLGQYNEQFF.

The genes are TRBV28 and TRBJ2-1, with 10 bases identical to TRBD2. Per germline, CDR1 MDHEN and CDR2 SYDVKM. This CDR3 has 16 residues. Trimming at V came to 1 base and at J to 5 bases, leaving 5 bases not matched to a gene. The CDR3 reads CASSLFLLAGNNEQFF. In nucleotides, the CDR3 is TGTGCCAGCAGTTTATTTTTACTAGCGGGGAACAATGAGCAGTTCTTC.

A few counts support this clone. The chain combines TRBV10-3 with TRBJ1-2; TRBD1 matches 8 bases. Germline V lookup: CDR1 ENHRY, CDR2 SYGVKD. The J segment lost 6 bases and the V segment lost 8 bases, leaving 2 bases of the junction unmatched. CDR3 length: 11 amino acids. CDR3 residues: CAIQGADGYTF. The CDR3 DNA sequence: TGTGCCATCCAGGGGGCGGATGGCTACACCTTC.

V and J are TRBV7-6 and TRBJ2-1, with 7 bases that match TRBD2. This CDR3 is 13 amino acids long. CDR1 is SGHVS, CDR2 FNYEAQ, per germline. Germline trimming cut 5 bases from V and 7 bases from J; bases unmatched to any gene: 5. In DNA form, the CDR3 reads TGTGCCAGCAGCATGGGGACTAATAATGAGCAGTTCTTC. Its protein is CASSMGTNNEQFF. Complete variable domain (other parts from reference TRBV7-6 and TRBJ2-1): GAGVSQSPRYKVTKRGQDVALRCDPISGHVSLYWYRQALGQGPEFLTYFNYEAQQDKSGLPNDRFSAERPEGSISTLTIQRTEQRDSAMYRCASSMGTNNEQFFGPGTRLTVL.

J is TRBJ2-7 and V is TRBV5-1; TRBD1 might be the D (7 bases). Trimming took 4 bases from V and 6 from J, leaving 17 bases between them. The V gene's germline CDR1 is SGHRS and CDR2 YFSETQ. CDR3 length: 14 amino acids. CDR3: CASSAGQWSAEQYF. In DNA, the CDR3 is TGCGCCAGCAGCGCGGGACAGTGGAGCGCCGAGCAGTACTTC.

The J gene is TRBJ1-6, the V gene TRBV7-3, with D uncertain. The V and J ends lost 5 bases and 9 bases respectively, with 11 bases between them. The CDR3 has 13 residues. CDR1 and CDR2 from the germline V gene are SGHTA and FQGTGA. CDR3 DNA sequence: TGTGCCAGCAGCACCGACATGGCTTCACCCCTCCACTTT. Amino acid sequence: CASSTDMASPLHF.

The rearrangement uses TRBV7-2 and TRBJ2-2; unclear D gene. The CDR3 length is 14 residues. The V and J ends lost 1 base and 6 bases respectively, with 9 bases between them. From germline, CDR1 is SGHTA and CDR2 FQGNSA. CDR3 region: CASSLVPTAGELFF. The CDR3 nucleotides read TGTGCCAGCAGCTTAGTGCCTACGGCCGGGGAGCTGTTTTTT.

This chain connects TRBV7-9 to TRBJ1-5, with 8 nucleotides matching TRBD1. This CDR3 has 14 residues. Germline CDR1 and CDR2: SEHNR and FQNEAQ (reference sequence). With V trimmed by 4 bases and J by 5 bases, 4 bases remained unmatched. The CDR3 coding sequence is TGTGCCAGCAGCTCGACAGGGGCCCATCAGCCCCAGCATTTT. Protein sequence: CASSSTGAHQPQHF.